This entry concerns a single T cell receptor beta chain. The target antigen is unknown. This sample is part of a study of T cell responses to AZD1222 COVID-19 vaccine. This CDR3 is built from 16 residues. V shed 5 bases and J 7 bases; nucleotides not matched to a gene: 12. The germline gives CDR1 SGHNT, CDR2 YENEEA. General study findings and limits: CD4 TCRs linked to vaccination spanned spike, dominating at 160-218 and 743-854. Only five to seven AZD1222 recipients were seropositive at baseline. Receipt of two AZD1222 doses was followed by a rise in Spike-specific TCR breadth and depth. Clonal diversity was possibly underestimated, and the donors were mostly white British, with more females.

The repertoire was sequenced with immunoSEQ multiplex PCR; TCRdb's copy has only in-frame clones and lacks some. The sample carries about 150,000 clones, roughly 84% recorded once. This receptor was identified in an adult who received the AZD1222 COVID-19 vaccine. This specimen was peripheral blood, taken 28 days after the second AZD1222 dose. V usage is TRBV11-3 and J usage is TRBJ2-1; 9 bases map to TRBD2. The CDR3 loop is CASSRGRGGVGNEQFF. Written as DNA, the CDR3 is TGTGCCAGCAGCCGAGGGCGGGGGGGCGTCGGGAATGAGCAGTTCTTC.